The clone carrying this T cell receptor (beta chain) was counted once. The sample originates from a study of blood T cell repertoires in COVID-19. The wider study: Specimens from acute and convalescent COVID-19 originated in the United States, Italy and Spain.

Original data processing: Reference gene primers were amplified, and this amplification served to estimate nucleated cell counts. Generated by immunoSEQ multiplex PCR, the TCRdb table keeps only in-frame clones and is missing some. V and J calls and clone size are given by that table; D and trimming were obtained from the DNA. This table holds some 50,000 clones, about nine tenths found once. Germline V CDR1 and CDR2: SGHAT, FQNNGV. CDR3 size: 12 residues. Trimming left V 7 bases short and J 8 bases short, with 14 bases between. Material for sequencing was peripheral blood. V and J are TRBV11-2 and TRBJ1-2; weak D call: TRBD1 (5 bases). The TCR sequence derives from an elderly man with acute or convalescent COVID-19. The DNA for the CDR3 is TGTGCCAGCACCGGGCAGGGCTTCGGCTACACCTTC. It is translated as CASTGQGFGYTF.